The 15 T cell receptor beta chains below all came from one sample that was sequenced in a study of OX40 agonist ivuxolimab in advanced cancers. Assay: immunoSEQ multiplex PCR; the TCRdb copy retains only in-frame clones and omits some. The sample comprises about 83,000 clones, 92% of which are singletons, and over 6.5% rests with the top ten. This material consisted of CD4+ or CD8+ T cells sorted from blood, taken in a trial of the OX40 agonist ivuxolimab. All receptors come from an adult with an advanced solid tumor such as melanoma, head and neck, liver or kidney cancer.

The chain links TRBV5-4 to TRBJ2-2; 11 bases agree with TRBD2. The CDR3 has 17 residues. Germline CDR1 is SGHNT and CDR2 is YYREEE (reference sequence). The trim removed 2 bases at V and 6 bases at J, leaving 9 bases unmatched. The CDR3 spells CASSFVSGGVSAGELFF. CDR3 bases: TGTGCCAGCAGCTTTGTTAGCGGGGGGGTCTCCGCCGGGGAGCTGTTTTTT. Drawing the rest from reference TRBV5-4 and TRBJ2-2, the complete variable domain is ETGVTQSPTHLIKTRGQQVTLRCSSQSGHNTVSWYQQALGQGPQFIFQYYREEENGRGNFPPRFSGLQFPNYSSELNVNALELDDSALYLCASSFVSGGVSAGELFFGEGSRLTVL.

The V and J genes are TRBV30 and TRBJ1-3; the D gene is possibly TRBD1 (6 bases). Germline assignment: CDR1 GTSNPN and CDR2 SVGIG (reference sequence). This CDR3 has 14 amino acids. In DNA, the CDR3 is TGTGCTTACTTACCCGAGGGGGCTGGAAACACCATATATTTT. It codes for CAYLPEGAGNTIYF.

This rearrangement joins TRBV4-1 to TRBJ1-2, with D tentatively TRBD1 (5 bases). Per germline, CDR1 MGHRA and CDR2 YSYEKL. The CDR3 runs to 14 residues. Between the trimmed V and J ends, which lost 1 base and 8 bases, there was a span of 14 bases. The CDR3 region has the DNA TGCGCCAGCAGCCAAGTCGAAGGGGAGGGAGGCTACACCTTC. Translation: CASSQVEGEGGYTF.

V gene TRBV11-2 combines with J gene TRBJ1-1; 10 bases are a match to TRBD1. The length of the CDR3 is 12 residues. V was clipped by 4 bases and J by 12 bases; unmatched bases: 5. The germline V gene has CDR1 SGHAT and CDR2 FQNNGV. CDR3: CASSSGQGESFF. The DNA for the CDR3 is TGTGCCAGCAGCTCCGGACAGGGGGAGTCTTTCTTT.

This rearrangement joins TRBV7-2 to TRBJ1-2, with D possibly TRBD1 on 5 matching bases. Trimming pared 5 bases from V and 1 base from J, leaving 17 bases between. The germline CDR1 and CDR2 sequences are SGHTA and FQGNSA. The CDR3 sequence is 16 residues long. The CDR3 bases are TGTGCCAGCAGCCCCTATTCCAGGGATCATAACTATGGCTACACCTTC. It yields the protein CASSPYSRDHNYGYTF.

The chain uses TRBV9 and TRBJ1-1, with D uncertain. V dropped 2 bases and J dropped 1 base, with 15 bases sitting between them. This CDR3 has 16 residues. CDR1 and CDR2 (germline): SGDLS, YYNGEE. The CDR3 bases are TGTGCCAGCAGCGTCCGACCGGTAGAAGAGAACACTGAAGCTTTCTTT. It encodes CASSVRPVEENTEAFF.

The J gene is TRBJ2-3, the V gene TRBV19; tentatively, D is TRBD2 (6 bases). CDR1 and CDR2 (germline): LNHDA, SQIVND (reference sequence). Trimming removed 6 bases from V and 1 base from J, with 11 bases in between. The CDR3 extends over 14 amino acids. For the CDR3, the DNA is TGTGCCAGTAGCTCGGAGGGTGGCACAGATACGCAGTATTTT. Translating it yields CASSSEGGTDTQYF.

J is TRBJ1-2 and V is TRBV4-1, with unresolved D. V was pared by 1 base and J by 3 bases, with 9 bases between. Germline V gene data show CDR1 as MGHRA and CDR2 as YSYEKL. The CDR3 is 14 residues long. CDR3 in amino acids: CASSQVEADYGYTF. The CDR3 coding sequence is TGCGCCAGCAGCCAAGTCGAGGCGGACTATGGCTACACCTTC.

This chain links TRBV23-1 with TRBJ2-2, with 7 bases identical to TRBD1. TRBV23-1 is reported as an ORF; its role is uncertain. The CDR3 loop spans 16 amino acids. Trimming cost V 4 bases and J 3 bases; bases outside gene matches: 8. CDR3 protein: CASSPARGTDTGELFF. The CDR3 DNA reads TGCGCCAGCAGTCCGGCCAGGGGGACGGACACCGGGGAGCTGTTTTTT.

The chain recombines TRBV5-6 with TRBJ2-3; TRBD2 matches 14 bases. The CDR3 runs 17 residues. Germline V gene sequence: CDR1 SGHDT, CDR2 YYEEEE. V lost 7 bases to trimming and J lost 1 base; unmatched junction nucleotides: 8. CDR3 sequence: CASATGLAGARTDTQYF. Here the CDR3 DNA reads TGTGCCAGCGCGACGGGACTAGCGGGGGCTCGCACAGATACGCAGTATTTT. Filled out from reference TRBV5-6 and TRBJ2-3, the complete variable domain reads DAGVTQSPTHLIKTRGQQVTLRCSPKSGHDTVSWYQQALGQGPQFIFQYYEEEERQRGNFPDRFSGHQFPNYSSELNVNALLLGDSALYLCASATGLAGARTDTQYFGPGTRLTVL.

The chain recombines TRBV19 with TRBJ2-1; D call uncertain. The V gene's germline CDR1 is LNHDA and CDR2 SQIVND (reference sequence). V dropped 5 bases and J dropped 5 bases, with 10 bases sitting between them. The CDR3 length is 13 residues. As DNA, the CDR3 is TGTGCCAGTAGTCTAGGACCTAACAATGAGCAGTTCTTC. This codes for CASSLGPNNEQFF.

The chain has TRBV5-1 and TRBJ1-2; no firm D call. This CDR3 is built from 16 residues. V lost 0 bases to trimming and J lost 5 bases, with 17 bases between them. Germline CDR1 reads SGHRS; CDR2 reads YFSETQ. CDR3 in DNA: TGCGCCAGCAGCTTGGCCCTAATGGGTAGGACTTATGGCTACACCTTC. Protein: CASSLALMGRTYGYTF.

The CDR3 region is CASSYLGTGLSYEQYF. As DNA, the CDR3 is TGTGCCAGCAGCTACCTAGGGACAGGACTTTCGTACGAGCAGTACTTC. This chain joins TRBV7-8 and TRBJ2-7, with TRBD1 matching over 8 bases. Trimming took 4 bases from V and 4 from J; bases not matched to a gene: 12. This CDR3 is 16 amino acids long. CDR1 and CDR2 (germline): SGHVS, FQNEAQ.

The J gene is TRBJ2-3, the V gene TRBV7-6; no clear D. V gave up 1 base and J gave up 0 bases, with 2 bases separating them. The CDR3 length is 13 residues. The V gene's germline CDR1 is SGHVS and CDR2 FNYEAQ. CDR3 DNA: TGTGCCAGCAGCTTAGTTAGCACAGATACGCAGTATTTT. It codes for CASSLVSTDTQYF.

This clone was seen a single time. In DNA, the CDR3 is TGTGCCACCAGCAGCGGACCTCTCAATGAGCAGTTCTTC. Its protein is CATSSGPLNEQFF. The chain couples TRBV15 to TRBJ2-1; D gene uncertain. The germline V gene has CDR1 LNHNV and CDR2 YYDKDF (reference sequence). V dropped 3 bases and J dropped 6 bases, with 9 bases sitting between them. The length of the CDR3 is 13 residues.